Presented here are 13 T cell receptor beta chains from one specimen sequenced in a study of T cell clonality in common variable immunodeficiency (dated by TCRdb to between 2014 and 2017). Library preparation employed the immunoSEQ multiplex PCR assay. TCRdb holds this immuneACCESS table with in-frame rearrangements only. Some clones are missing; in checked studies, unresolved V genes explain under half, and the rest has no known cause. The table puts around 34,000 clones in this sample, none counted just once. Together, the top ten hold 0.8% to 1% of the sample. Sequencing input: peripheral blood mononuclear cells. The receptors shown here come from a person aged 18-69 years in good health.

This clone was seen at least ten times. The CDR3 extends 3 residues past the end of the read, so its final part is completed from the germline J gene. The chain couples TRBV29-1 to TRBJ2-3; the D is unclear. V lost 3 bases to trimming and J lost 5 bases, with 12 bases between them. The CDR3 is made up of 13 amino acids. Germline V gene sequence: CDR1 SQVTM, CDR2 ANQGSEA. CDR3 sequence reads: CSVESQRGDTQYF. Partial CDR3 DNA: TGCAGCGTTGAGAGTCAGAGAGGAGATACG.

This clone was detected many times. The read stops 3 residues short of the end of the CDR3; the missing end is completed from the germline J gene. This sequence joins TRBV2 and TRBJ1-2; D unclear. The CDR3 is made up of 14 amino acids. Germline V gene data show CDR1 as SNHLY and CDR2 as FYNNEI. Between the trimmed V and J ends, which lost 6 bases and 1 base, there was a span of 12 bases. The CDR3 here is CASRAVVRNYGYTF. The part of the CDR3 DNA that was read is TGTGCCAGCAGGGCGGTCGTCCGTAACTATGGC.

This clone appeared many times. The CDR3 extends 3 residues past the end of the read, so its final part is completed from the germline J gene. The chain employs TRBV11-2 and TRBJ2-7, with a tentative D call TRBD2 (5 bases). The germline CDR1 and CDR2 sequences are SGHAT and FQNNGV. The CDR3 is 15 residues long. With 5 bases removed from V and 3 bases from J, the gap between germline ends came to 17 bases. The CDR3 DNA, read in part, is TGTGCCAGCAGCCGGGGTCGTGGGAGAGGCTACGAG. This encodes CASSRGRGRGYE. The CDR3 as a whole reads CASSRGRGRGYEQYF.

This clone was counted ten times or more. CDR3 loop: CASSLGTVGDYEQYF. The sequenced part of the CDR3 DNA is TGTGCCAGCAGCCTCGGGACAGTAGGGGACTACGAG. The V and J genes are TRBV4-2 and TRBJ2-7, with 7 bases aligning to TRBD1. The sequence runs out 3 residues before the end of the CDR3; the remainder is reconstructed from the germline J gene. The CDR3 totals 15 residues. Per germline, CDR1 LGHNA and CDR2 YNFKEQ. J lost 3 bases, V lost 4 bases, and 9 bases had no gene match.

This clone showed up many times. The CDR3 here is CAYETGTGGTEAFF. The DNA read from the CDR3 is TGTGCCTATGAAACCGGGACAGGGGGCACTGAA. The V call is TRBV30, the J call TRBJ1-1; 11 nucleotides align to TRBD1. The CDR3 end is not reached by the read, which stops 3 residues before it; the germline J gene fills it in. The CDR3 has 14 residues. Germline V gene sequence: CDR1 GTSNPN, CDR2 SVGIG (reference sequence). With 7 bases clipped from V and 4 bases from J, the junction kept 8 bases outside the gene matches. The full variable domain, in which reference TRBV30 and TRBJ1-1 provide the parts outside the CDR3, is SQTIHQWPATLVQPVGSPLSLECTVEGTSNPNLYWYRQAAGRGLQLLFYSVGIGQISSEVPQNLSASRPQDRQFILSSKKLLLSDSGFYLCAYETGTGGTEAFFGQGTRLTVV.

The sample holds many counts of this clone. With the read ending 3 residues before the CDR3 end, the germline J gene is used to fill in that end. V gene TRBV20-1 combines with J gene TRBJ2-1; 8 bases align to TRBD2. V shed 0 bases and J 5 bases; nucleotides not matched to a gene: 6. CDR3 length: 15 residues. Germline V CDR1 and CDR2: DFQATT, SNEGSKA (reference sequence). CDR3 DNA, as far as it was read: TGCAGTGCTAGAGAGGGCGGGAGGCCTCACAATGAG. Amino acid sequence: CSAREGGRPHNE. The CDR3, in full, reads CSAREGGRPHNEQFF.

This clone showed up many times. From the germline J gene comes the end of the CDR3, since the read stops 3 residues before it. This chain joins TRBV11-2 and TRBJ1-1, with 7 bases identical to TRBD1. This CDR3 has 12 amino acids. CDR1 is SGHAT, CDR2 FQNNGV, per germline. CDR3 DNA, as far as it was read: TGTGCCAGCAGCCGAGAGGGGGCTTTA. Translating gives CASSREGAL. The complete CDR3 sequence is CASSREGALAFF.

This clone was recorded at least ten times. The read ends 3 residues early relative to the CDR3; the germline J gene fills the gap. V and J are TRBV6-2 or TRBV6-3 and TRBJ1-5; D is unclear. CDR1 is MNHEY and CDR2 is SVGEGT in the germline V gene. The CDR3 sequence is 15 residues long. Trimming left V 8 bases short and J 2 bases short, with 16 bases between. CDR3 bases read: TGTGCCAGCCATTGGGAGGGAGCGGGCAATCAGCCC. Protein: CASHWEGAGNQP. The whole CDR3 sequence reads CASHWEGAGNQPQHF.

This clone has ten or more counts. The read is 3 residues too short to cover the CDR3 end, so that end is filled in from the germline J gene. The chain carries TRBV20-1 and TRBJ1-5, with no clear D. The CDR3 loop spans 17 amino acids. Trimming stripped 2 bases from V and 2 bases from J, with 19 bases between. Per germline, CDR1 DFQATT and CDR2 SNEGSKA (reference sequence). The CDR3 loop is CSARKAQTVVGNQPQHF. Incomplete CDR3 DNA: TGCAGTGCTAGAAAAGCACAGACGGTTGTCGGCAATCAGCCC.

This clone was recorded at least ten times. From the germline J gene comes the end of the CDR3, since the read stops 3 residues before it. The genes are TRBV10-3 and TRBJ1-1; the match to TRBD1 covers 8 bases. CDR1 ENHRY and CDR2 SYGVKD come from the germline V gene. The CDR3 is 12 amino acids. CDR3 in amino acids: CANRGQGAQAFF. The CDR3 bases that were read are TGTGCCAACAGAGGGCAGGGGGCGCAA.

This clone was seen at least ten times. The CDR3 bases that were read are TGTGCCTGGAGTCGGGACAGGGTAAGCACAGATACG. Its translation: CAWSRDRVSTDT. The complete CDR3 protein is CAWSRDRVSTDTQYF. The J gene is TRBJ2-3, the V gene TRBV30; TRBD1 matches at 9 bases. From the germline J gene comes the end of the CDR3, since the read stops 3 residues before it. The CDR3 loop spans 15 amino acids. CDR1 and CDR2 from the germline V gene are GTSNPN and SVGIG (reference sequence). The junction had 3 bases not matched to a gene; V was cut back by 2 bases and J by 0 bases.

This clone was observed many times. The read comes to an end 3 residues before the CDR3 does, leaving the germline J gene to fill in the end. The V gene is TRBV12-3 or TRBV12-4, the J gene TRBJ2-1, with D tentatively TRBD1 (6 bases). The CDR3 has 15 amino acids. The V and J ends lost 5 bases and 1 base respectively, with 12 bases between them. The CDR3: CASSPNRESYNEQFF. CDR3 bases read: TGTGCCAGCAGTCCTAACAGGGAGTCCTACAATGAG.

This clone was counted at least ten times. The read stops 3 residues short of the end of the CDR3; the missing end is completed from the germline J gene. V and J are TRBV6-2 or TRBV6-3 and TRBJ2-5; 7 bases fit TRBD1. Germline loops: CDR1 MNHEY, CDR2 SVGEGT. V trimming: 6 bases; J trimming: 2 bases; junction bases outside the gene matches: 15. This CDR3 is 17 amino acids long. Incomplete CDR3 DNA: TGTGCCAGCAGACCAACACAGGGGCACGGGCCACAAGAGACC. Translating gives CASRPTQGHGPQET. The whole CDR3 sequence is CASRPTQGHGPQETQYF.